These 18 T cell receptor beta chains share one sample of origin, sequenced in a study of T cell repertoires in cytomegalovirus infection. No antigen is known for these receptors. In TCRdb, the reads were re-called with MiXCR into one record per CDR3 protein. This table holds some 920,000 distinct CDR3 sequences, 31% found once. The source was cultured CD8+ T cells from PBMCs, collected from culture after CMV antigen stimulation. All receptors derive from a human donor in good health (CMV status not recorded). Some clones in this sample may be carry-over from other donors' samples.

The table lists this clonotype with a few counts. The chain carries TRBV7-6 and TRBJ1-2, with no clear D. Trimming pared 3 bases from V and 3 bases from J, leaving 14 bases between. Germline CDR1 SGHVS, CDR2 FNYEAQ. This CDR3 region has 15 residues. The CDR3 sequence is CASSFPSPVDYGYTF. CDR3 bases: TGTGCCAGCAGCTTCCCGTCCCCGGTGGACTATGGCTACACCTTC.

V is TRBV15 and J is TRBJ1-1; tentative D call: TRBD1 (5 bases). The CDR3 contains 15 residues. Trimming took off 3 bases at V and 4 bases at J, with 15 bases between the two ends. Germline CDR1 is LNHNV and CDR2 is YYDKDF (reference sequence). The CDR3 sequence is CATSSLTREGTEAFF. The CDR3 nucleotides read TGTGCCACCAGCAGCCTAACCAGGGAAGGCACTGAAGCTTTCTTT.

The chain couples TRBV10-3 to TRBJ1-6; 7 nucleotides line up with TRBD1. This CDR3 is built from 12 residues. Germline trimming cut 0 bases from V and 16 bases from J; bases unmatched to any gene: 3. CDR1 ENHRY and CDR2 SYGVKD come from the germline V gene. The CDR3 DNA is TGTGCCATCAGTGAGTCACAGGGGCCACTCCACTTT. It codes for CAISESQGPLHF.

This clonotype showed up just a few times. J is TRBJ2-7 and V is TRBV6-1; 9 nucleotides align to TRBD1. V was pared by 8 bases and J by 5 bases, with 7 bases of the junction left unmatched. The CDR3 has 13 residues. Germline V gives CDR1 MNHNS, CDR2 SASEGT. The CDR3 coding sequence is TGTGCCAGCCGCCCGGGACAGGGTGACGAGCAGTACGTC. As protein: CASRPGQGDEQYV.

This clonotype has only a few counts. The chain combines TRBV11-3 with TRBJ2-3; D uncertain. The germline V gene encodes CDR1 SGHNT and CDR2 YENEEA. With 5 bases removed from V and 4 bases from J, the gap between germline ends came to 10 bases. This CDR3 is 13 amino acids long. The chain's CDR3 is CASSPDLSDTQYF. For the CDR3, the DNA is TGTGCCAGCAGCCCGGACCTGTCAGATACGCAGTATTTT.

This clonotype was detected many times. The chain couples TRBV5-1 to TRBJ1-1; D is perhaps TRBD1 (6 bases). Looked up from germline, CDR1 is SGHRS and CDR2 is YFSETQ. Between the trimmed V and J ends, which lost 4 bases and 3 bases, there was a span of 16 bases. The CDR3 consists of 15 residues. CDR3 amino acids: CASSLGTDRYTEAFF. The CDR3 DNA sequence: TGCGCCAGCAGCCTAGGGACGGACAGATACACTGAAGCTTTCTTT.

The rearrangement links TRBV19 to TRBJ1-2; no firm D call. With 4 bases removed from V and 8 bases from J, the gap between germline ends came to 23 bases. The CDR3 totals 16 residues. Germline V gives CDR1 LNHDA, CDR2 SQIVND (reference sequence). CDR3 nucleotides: TGTGCCAGTAGTACGCTTAAGGAGGGAAGATCCTACGGCTACACCTTC. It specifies CASSTLKEGRSYGYTF.

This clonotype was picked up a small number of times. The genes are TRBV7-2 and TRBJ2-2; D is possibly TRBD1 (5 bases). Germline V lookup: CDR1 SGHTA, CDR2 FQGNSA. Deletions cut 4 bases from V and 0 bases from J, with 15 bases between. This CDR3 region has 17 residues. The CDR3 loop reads CASSSLDTLANTGELFF. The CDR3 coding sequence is TGTGCCAGCAGCTCTTTGGACACCCTCGCGAACACCGGGGAGCTGTTTTTT.

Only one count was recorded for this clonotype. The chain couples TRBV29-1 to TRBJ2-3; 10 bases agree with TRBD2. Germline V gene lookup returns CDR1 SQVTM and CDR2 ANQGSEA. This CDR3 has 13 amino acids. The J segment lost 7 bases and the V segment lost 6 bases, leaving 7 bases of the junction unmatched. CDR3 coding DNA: TGCAGCGTCCTAGCGGGGGTGGGAAATACGCAGTATTTT. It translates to CSVLAGVGNTQYF.

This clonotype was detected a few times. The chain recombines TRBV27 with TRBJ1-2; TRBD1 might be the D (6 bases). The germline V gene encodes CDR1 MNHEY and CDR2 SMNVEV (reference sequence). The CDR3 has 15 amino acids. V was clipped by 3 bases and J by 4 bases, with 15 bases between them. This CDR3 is CASSLGQGLTYGYTF. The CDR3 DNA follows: TGTGCCAGCAGTTTGGGGCAGGGGTTGACCTATGGCTACACCTTC.

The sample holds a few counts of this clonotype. This chain's CDR3 is CSVERGDTGELFF. The DNA of the CDR3 is TGCAGCGTTGAAAGGGGGGACACCGGGGAGCTGTTTTTT. V is TRBV29-1 and J is TRBJ2-2, with D perhaps TRBD1 or TRBD2 (6 bases each). This CDR3 is 13 amino acids long. Trimming shortened V by 2 bases and J by 3 bases, and 7 bases separated the two germline ends. Germline values: CDR1 SQVTM, CDR2 ANQGSEA.

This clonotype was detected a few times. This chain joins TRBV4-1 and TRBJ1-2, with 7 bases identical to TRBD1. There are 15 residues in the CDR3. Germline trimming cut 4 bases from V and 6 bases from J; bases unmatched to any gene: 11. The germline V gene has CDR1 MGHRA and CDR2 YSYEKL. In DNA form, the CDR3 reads TGCGCCAGCAGCCCGCAAGCTACAGGGGAAAATGGCTACACCTTC. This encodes CASSPQATGENGYTF.

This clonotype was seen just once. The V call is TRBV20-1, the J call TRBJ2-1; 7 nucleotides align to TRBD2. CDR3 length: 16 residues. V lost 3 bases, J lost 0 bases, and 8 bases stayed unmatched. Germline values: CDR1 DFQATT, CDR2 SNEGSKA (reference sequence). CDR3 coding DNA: TGCAGTGCTAGCGGGGACTACATTAGCTCCTACAATGAGCAGTTCTTC. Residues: CSASGDYISSYNEQFF.

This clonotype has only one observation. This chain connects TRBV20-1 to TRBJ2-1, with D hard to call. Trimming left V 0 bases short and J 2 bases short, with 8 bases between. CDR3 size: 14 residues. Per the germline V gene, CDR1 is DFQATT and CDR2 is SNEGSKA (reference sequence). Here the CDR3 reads CSARELNTYNEQFF. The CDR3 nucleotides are TGCAGTGCTAGAGAACTGAATACCTACAATGAGCAGTTCTTC.

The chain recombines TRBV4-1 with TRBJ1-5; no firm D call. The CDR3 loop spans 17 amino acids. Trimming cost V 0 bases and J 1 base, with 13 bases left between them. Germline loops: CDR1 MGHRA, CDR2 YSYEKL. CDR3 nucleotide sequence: TGCGCCAGCAGCCAAGATCTGTCGGGTTTAAGCAATCAGCCCCAGCATTTT. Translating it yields CASSQDLSGLSNQPQHF.

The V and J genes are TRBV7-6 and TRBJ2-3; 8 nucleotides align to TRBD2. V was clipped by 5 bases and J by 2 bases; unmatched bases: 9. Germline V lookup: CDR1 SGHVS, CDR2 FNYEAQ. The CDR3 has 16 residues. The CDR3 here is CASSRGTSGLTDTQYF. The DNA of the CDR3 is TGTGCCAGCAGCCGGGGGACTAGTGGTCTCACAGATACGCAGTATTTT.

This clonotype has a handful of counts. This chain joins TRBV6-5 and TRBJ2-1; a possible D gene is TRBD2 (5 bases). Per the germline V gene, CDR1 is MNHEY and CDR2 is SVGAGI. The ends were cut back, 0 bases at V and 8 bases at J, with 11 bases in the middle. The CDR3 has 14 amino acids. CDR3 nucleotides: TGTGCCAGCAGTTACTCTTGGGCGAGGGATGAGCAGTTCTTC. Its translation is CASSYSWARDEQFF.

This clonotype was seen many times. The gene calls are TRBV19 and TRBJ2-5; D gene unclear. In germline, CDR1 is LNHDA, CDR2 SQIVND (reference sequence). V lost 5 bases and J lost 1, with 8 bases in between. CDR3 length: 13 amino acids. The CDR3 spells CASSPESQETQYF. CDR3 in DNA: TGTGCCAGTAGTCCCGAGAGCCAAGAGACCCAGTACTTC.